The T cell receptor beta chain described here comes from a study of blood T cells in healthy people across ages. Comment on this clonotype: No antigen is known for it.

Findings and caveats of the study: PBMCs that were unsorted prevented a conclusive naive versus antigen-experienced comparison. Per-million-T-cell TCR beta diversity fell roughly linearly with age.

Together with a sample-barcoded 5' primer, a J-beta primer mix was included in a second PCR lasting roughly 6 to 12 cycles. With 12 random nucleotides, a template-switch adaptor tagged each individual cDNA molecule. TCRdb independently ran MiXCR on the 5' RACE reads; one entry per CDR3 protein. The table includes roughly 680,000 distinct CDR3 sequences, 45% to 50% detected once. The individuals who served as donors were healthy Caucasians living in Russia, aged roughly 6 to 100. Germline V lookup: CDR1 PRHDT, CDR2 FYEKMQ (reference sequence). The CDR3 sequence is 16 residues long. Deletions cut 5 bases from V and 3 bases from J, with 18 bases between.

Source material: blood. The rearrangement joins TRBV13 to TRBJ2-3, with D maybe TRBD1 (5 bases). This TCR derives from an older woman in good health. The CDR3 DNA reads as TGTGCCAGCAGCCTAAAGTTTGGGGCATTAACAGATACGCAGTATTTT. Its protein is CASSLKFGALTDTQYF.